Presented here are 27 T cell receptor beta chains from one specimen sequenced in a study of vaccination and CD4 T cells after COVID-19. Antigen specificity for these receptors is unknown. As for treatment: approximately nine-day PBMC culture with coronavirus spike peptide pools or control peptides (ViraFEST assay). The Oncomine TCR Beta short-read assay generated sequence data from the DNA of cultured CD4+ T cells. One entry per CDR3 protein, called by TCRdb with MiXCR from the PCR reads. The table has about 20,000 distinct CDR3 sequences, roughly three fifths seen once. Sequencing used CD4+ T cells from blood, cultured in vitro. These receptors all come from a human donor who had recovered from COVID-19.

This clonotype was observed a few times. The V gene is TRBV12-3 or TRBV12-4, the J gene TRBJ1-5; unclear D gene. The CDR3 has 14 amino acids. V lost 6 bases and J lost 7, with 16 bases in between. The CDR3: CASRGGGVGQPQHF. The CDR3 region has the DNA TGTGCCAGCAGGGGTGGCGGGGTTGGGCAGCCCCAGCATTTT.

The CDR3 DNA reads as TGTGCTAGTGGTTTGGATGAGACTAGGACGGATACGCAGTATTTT. Its protein is CASGLDETRTDTQYF. The chain is built from TRBV12-5 and TRBJ2-3, with D tentatively TRBD2 (6 bases). Germline V lookup: CDR1 LGHNT, CDR2 FRNRAP. CDR3 size: 15 residues. V was pared by 1 base and J by 6 bases, with 14 bases between. Filled out from reference TRBV12-5 and TRBJ2-3, the complete variable domain reads DARVTQTPRHKVTEMGQEVTMRCQPILGHNTVFWYRQTMMQGLELLAYFRNRAPLDDSGMPKDRFSAEMPDATLATLKIQPSEPRDSAVYFCASGLDETRTDTQYFGPGTRLTVL.

The chain carries TRBV7-3 and TRBJ2-3; a possible D gene is TRBD2 (5 bases). V was trimmed by 3 bases and J by 1 base, leaving 11 bases between them. Germline CDR1 is SGHTA and CDR2 is FQGTGA. This CDR3 has 15 amino acids. The CDR3 nucleotides read TGTGCCAGCAGCTTGGGGTGGGGAGGCACAGATACGCAGTATTTT. Translating gives CASSLGWGGTDTQYF.

On this clonotype itself: One end of the junction varies from germline; a read error may be responsible. The rearrangement joins TRBV6-1 to TRBJ2-7, with 10 positions matching TRBD1. Germline V gene lookup returns CDR1 MNHNS and CDR2 SASEGT. CDR3 length: 15 amino acids. The CDR3 DNA is TGTGCCAGCAGGTCTCCGGACAGGGGGGAGTACGCGCAGTACTTC. Residues: CASRSPDRGEYAQYF.

This clonotype occurred a few times. The rearrangement links TRBV20-1 to TRBJ2-2; D gene unclear. Deletions cut 3 bases from V and 4 bases from J, with 18 bases between. CDR1 and CDR2 (germline): DFQATT, SNEGSKA (reference sequence). The CDR3 is 16 residues long. The CDR3: CSARALLGIGTGELFF. The DNA for the CDR3 is TGCAGTGCTAGGGCTCTCTTGGGGATCGGCACCGGGGAGCTGTTTTTT.

The V gene is TRBV10-3, the J gene TRBJ1-1; 8 bases line up with TRBD1. The CDR3 is 14 amino acids. The ends lost 6 bases at V and 6 bases at J; junction bases unmatched: 9. Per germline, CDR1 ENHRY and CDR2 SYGVKD. The CDR3 region has the DNA TGTGCCATCAGAACAAAACAGGGGGACCCTGAAGCTTTCTTT. As protein: CAIRTKQGDPEAFF.

V is TRBV5-1 and J is TRBJ2-5; a possible D gene is TRBD2 (6 bases). The CDR3 extends over 14 amino acids. V lost 4 bases, J lost 2 bases, and 12 bases lay in between. Germline CDR1 and CDR2: SGHRS and YFSETQ. For the CDR3, the DNA is TGCGCCAGCAGCCTTGGGGGGTATCAAGAGACCCAGTACTTC. The encoded protein is CASSLGGYQETQYF.

V and J are TRBV20-1 and TRBJ1-1; D not resolved. The V gene lost 3 bases and the J gene lost 2 bases, with 16 bases spanning the gap. CDR1 is DFQATT, CDR2 SNEGSKA, per germline (reference sequence). The CDR3 runs 15 residues. The CDR3 here is CSASPGNVGNTEAFF. The CDR3 bases are TGCAGTGCTAGCCCGGGAAACGTAGGAAACACTGAAGCTTTCTTT.

The genes are TRBV21-1 and TRBJ2-7. TRBV21-1 is designated a pseudogene. CDR3 size: 17 residues. The CDR3 protein is CASSKYSALWGTYEQYF. DNA for the CDR3: TGTGCCAGCAGCAAATATAGTGCGTTGTGGGGAACCTACGAGCAGTACTTC.

This rearrangement joins TRBV6-5 to TRBJ1-2, with D possibly being TRBD1 (5 bases). The germline V and J ends were trimmed by 2 bases and 4 bases, with 8 bases remaining between them. CDR1 MNHEY and CDR2 SVGAGI come from the germline V gene. CDR3 length: 13 residues. This CDR3 reads CASSYRGFYGYTF. The CDR3 DNA is TGTGCCAGCAGTTACCGGGGGTTCTATGGCTACACCTTC.

The gene calls are TRBV6-1 and TRBJ1-3; D perhaps matches TRBD1 (6 bases). Between the trimmed V and J ends, which lost 6 bases and 4 bases, there was a span of 13 bases. The CDR3 is 14 amino acids. CDR1 and CDR2 (germline): MNHNS, SASEGT. The CDR3 nucleotides are TGTGCCAGCAGGGCACAGGGTACAGGAAACACCATATATTTT. Amino acid sequence: CASRAQGTGNTIYF.

This clonotype was observed a handful of times. This sequence joins TRBV5-1 and TRBJ1-2; D is possibly TRBD1 (6 bases). Trimming shortened V by 5 bases and J by 6 bases, and 14 bases separated the two germline ends. The CDR3 runs to 13 residues. Germline assignment: CDR1 SGHRS and CDR2 YFSETQ. In DNA form, the CDR3 reads TGCGCCAGCAGAATACAGGGATCGGATGGCTACACCTTC. Translation: CASRIQGSDGYTF. Full variable domain (missing parts from reference TRBV5-1 and TRBJ1-2): KAGVTQTPRYLIKTRGQQVTLSCSPISGHRSVSWYQQTPGQGLQFLFEYFSETQRNKGNFPGRFSGRQFSNSRSEMNVSTLELGDSALYLCASRIQGSDGYTFGSGTRLTVV.

This clonotype has more than one count but fewer than ten. V is TRBV20-1 and J is TRBJ1-1; D not resolved. This CDR3 has 11 amino acids. V was pared by 3 bases and J by 6 bases, with 8 bases between. Germline loops: CDR1 DFQATT, CDR2 SNEGSKA (reference sequence). For the CDR3, the DNA is TGCAGTGCTAGGTCCACTCCTGAAGCTTTCTTT. This gives the protein CSARSTPEAFF.

The chain employs TRBV20-1 and TRBJ1-1; no clear D gene. Trimming left V 5 bases short and J 11 bases short, with 33 bases between. The CDR3 is made up of 17 amino acids. Germline lookup yields CDR1 DFQATT and CDR2 SNEGSKA (reference sequence). CDR3 nucleotides: TGCAGTGCTGACGGATCTTCTCTAAACCATAAGCCTTGGGTGGCTTTCTTT. It translates to CSADGSSLNHKPWVAFF.

This clonotype showed up just a few times. The rearrangement links TRBV6-2 or TRBV6-3 to TRBJ1-6, with D possibly being TRBD1 (6 bases). This CDR3 is built from 12 residues. CDR1 and CDR2 (germline): MNHEY, SVGEGT. Trimming removed 10 bases at V and 9 bases at J, with 13 bases between. Written as DNA, the CDR3 is TGTGCCACCGCTACAGGGATTTCACCCCTCCACTTT. As protein: CATATGISPLHF.

This rearrangement joins TRBV20-1 to TRBJ2-1; D uncertain. The CDR3 loop spans 16 amino acids. V gave up 3 bases and J gave up 0 bases, with 15 bases separating them. CDR1 is DFQATT and CDR2 is SNEGSKA in the germline V gene (reference sequence). The CDR3, as DNA: TGCAGTGCTAGTTCCCAAGCAGTCAGCTCCTACAATGAGCAGTTCTTC. This codes for CSASSQAVSSYNEQFF.

The chain couples TRBV20-1 to TRBJ1-1; D unclear. V dropped 6 bases and J dropped 3 bases, with 14 bases sitting between them. The CDR3 has 13 residues. Germline V CDR1 and CDR2: DFQATT, SNEGSKA (reference sequence). The CDR3 protein is CSAPPAGYTEAFF. Written as DNA, the CDR3 is TGCAGTGCCCCCCCCGCGGGTTACACTGAAGCTTTCTTT.

The chain links TRBV7-9 to TRBJ1-2; D unresolved. Trimming removed 6 bases from V and 4 bases from J, with 9 bases in between. Germline V CDR1 and CDR2: SEHNR, FQNEAQ (reference sequence). CDR3 length: 12 amino acids. This CDR3 reads CASSRVGYGYTF. CDR3 nucleotide sequence: TGTGCCAGCAGTCGGGTTGGCTATGGCTACACCTTC.

The rearrangement joins TRBV6-1 to TRBJ1-5; 10 bases agree with TRBD1. The ends lost 9 bases at V and 2 bases at J; junction bases unmatched: 7. Germline CDR1 is MNHNS and CDR2 is SASEGT. There are 15 residues in the CDR3. CDR3 sequence (DNA): TGTGCCAGTAGGGACAGGGGATTAGGCAATCAGCCCCAGCATTTT. Its translation: CASRDRGLGNQPQHF.

The V gene is TRBV7-6, the J gene TRBJ1-3; D perhaps matches TRBD1 (5 bases). Germline-derived CDR1 and CDR2 are SGHVS and FNYEAQ. CDR3 length: 15 residues. V was cut by 1 base and J by 0 bases, with 7 bases left in between. This CDR3 reads CASSLGTLSGNTIYF. For the CDR3, the DNA is TGTGCCAGCAGCTTAGGGACACTCTCTGGAAACACCATATATTTT.

The chain joins TRBV7-6 to TRBJ2-1; 9 bases line up with TRBD2. V was clipped by 5 bases and J by 0 bases; unmatched bases: 11. The CDR3 contains 18 residues. Germline CDR1 reads SGHVS; CDR2 reads FNYEAQ. Written as DNA, the CDR3 is TGTGCCAGCAGCAAAAGCGGGGGGCGGCCGGGCTCCTACAATGAGCAGTTCTTC. Its translation: CASSKSGGRPGSYNEQFF.

CDR3 amino acids: CATRLAGELFF. The CDR3 DNA reads as TGTGCCACCAGGCTAGCCGGGGAGCTGTTTTTT. V and J are TRBV24-1 and TRBJ2-2, with unresolved D. The CDR3 sequence is 11 residues long. Trimming shortened V by 7 bases and J by 6 bases, and 5 bases separated the two germline ends. Germline-derived CDR1 and CDR2 are KGHDR and SFDVKD.

The chain combines TRBV6-1 with TRBJ2-4; TRBD2 agrees at 8 bases. The V gene's germline CDR1 is MNHNS and CDR2 SASEGT. V lost 5 bases and J lost 1; bases outside the gene matches: 4. The CDR3 spans 15 residues. The CDR3 spells CASSRGGGAKNIQYF. CDR3 bases: TGTGCCAGCAGTCGAGGCGGGGGGGCCAAAAACATTCAGTACTTC.

This clonotype was detected a few times. This chain connects TRBV7-9 to TRBJ2-5; D perhaps matches TRBD2 (5 bases). The V end lost 5 bases, the J end lost 5 bases, and 18 bases lay between the germline ends. Germline V gene data show CDR1 as SEHNR and CDR2 as FQNEAQ (reference sequence). The CDR3 loop spans 15 amino acids. Here the CDR3 DNA reads TGTGCCAGCAGCCCCGATCGAGGGTCCTTCGAGACCCAGTACTTC. This gives the protein CASSPDRGSFETQYF.

The J gene is TRBJ2-2, the V gene TRBV19, with 11 positions matching TRBD1. Germline lookup yields CDR1 LNHDA and CDR2 SQIVND (reference sequence). The CDR3 is made up of 15 amino acids. With 6 bases clipped from V and 5 bases from J, the junction kept 5 bases outside the gene matches. CDR3 sequence: CASRRTGGMTGELFF. As DNA, the CDR3 is TGTGCCAGTAGGCGGACAGGGGGCATGACCGGGGAGCTGTTTTTT.

This clonotype appeared a few times. V is TRBV28 and J is TRBJ1-2, with D possibly being TRBD1 (5 bases). The CDR3 is 16 amino acids. The germline V gene encodes CDR1 MDHEN and CDR2 SYDVKM. The V and J ends lost 3 bases and 1 base respectively, with 15 bases between them. The CDR3 DNA sequence: TGTGCCAGCAGTTTCGGTGGGGCCCGCGTTAACTATGGCTACACCTTC. Residues: CASSFGGARVNYGYTF.

The chain couples TRBV5-1 to TRBJ1-1; 9 bases line up with TRBD1. Germline lookup yields CDR1 SGHRS and CDR2 YFSETQ. This CDR3 has 14 residues. Germline trimming cut 7 bases from V and 0 bases from J; bases unmatched to any gene: 4. CDR3 coding DNA: TGCGCCAGCGGACAGGGGACGATGAACACTGAAGCTTTCTTT. Translation gives CASGQGTMNTEAFF. The entire variable domain, with the rest obtained from reference TRBV5-1 and TRBJ1-1, is as follows: KAGVTQTPRYLIKTRGQQVTLSCSPISGHRSVSWYQQTPGQGLQFLFEYFSETQRNKGNFPGRFSGRQFSNSRSEMNVSTLELGDSALYLCASGQGTMNTEAFFGQGTRLTVV.